This T cell receptor beta chain was sequenced during a study of early T cells in non-severe SARS-CoV-2 infection. In this sample, this clonotype turned up many times. V shed 8 bases and J 4 bases; nucleotides not matched to a gene: 4. This CDR3 is built from 14 residues. As part of library construction, unique molecular identifiers were attached to individual cDNA molecules. TCRdb reprocessed the 5' RACE reads via MiXCR and lists one record per CDR3 protein. This table has 30,000 to 40,000 distinct CDR3 sequences, around 6% appearing once. Sequences were derived from whole blood, sampled at baseline. The chain uses TRBV12-3 or TRBV12-4 and TRBJ2-2; 10 positions match TRBD2. This receptor was obtained from an adult who was a healthcare worker with PCR-confirmed SARS-CoV-2 infection or an uninfected control (not recorded which). The CDR3 protein is CASSLAGVTGELFF. CDR3 coding DNA: TGTGCCAGCTCTCTAGCGGGGGTCACCGGGGAGCTGTTTTTT.